A single sample is the source of the 27 T cell receptor beta chains below, sequenced in a study of blood T cells in healthy people across ages (dated by TCRdb to the mid-2010s). The protocol used for the library was 5' RACE. This sample was sequenced with an Illumina HiSeq 2500. A second about 7 to 12 cycle PCR used a sample-barcoded 5' primer and a J-beta primer mix. TCRdb trimmed public reads at Q25 via fastp, called clones via MiXCR and kept in-frame beta chains. Every entry covers one CDR3 protein and lists the most common genes and DNA from its rows. The sample table records 650,000 to 1,000,000 distinct CDR3 sequences; about half of these occur just once. Together, the top ten hold approximately 18% of the sample. The specimen was blood. The origin of the receptors is an elderly man in good health.

The V call is TRBV10-3, the J call TRBJ2-2; TRBD2 aligns across 8 bases. The germline V gene has CDR1 ENHRY and CDR2 SYGVKD. V lost 8 bases and J lost 5; bases outside the gene matches: 1. The CDR3 has 12 amino acids. CDR3 region: CAIASGTGELFF. The CDR3 nucleotides read TGTGCCATCGCTAGCGGGACCGGGGAGCTGTTTTTT.

This clonotype was recorded a few times. The chain joins TRBV4-3 to TRBJ2-5, with D uncertain. The germline gives CDR1 LGHNA, CDR2 YSLEER. The CDR3 extends over 14 amino acids. Trimming stripped 0 bases from V and 11 bases from J, with 16 bases between. Written as DNA, the CDR3 is TGCGCCAGCAGCCAAGATCGCGAAAGTAATGAGCAGTACTTC. It translates to CASSQDRESNEQYF.

This clonotype was counted once. The gene calls are TRBV3-1 and TRBJ2-7, with TRBD2 matching over 7 bases. With 4 bases clipped from V and 7 bases from J, the junction kept 22 bases outside the gene matches. The CDR3 spans 18 residues. The germline CDR1 and CDR2 sequences are LGHDT and YNNKEL (reference sequence). DNA of the CDR3: TGTGCCAGCAGCCCACGATCTTTGCGGGAGAGCTCCTACAATGAGCAGTACTTC. Protein product: CASSPRSLRESSYNEQYF.

The gene calls are TRBV7-2 and TRBJ2-3; tentative D call: TRBD2 (6 bases). Germline loops: CDR1 SGHTA, CDR2 FQGNSA. The CDR3 runs 16 residues. V was pared by 0 bases and J by 0 bases, with 10 bases between. The CDR3 is CASSLASGLSTDTQYF. The CDR3 DNA reads TGTGCCAGCAGCTTAGCTAGCGGACTTAGCACAGATACGCAGTATTTT.

This clonotype was picked up a small number of times. The DNA of the CDR3 is TGCAGTGCTCCTAGACTAGCGGGAGCAGATACGCAGTATTTT. Translated: CSAPRLAGADTQYF. The chain employs TRBV20-1 and TRBJ2-3; TRBD2 matches 12 bases. CDR1 is DFQATT, CDR2 SNEGSKA, per germline (reference sequence). V lost 5 bases, J lost 4 bases, and 4 bases stayed unmatched. CDR3 size: 14 residues.

A note on this clonotype: At one boundary the junction diverges from the germline segment, which might be a read error. The chain couples TRBV12-3 or TRBV12-4 to TRBJ2-7, with 7 bases matching TRBD1. The CDR3 consists of 13 residues. The DNA for the CDR3 is TGTGCCGGCAGATCCGACAGGGCCAACGAGCAGTACTTC. Translating gives CAGRSDRANEQYF.

The chain has TRBV27 and TRBJ2-7; D tentatively fits TRBD1 or TRBD2 (6 bases each). Trimming shortened V by 7 bases and J by 3 bases, and 19 bases separated the two germline ends. The CDR3 consists of 15 residues. The V gene's germline CDR1 is MNHEY and CDR2 SMNVEV (reference sequence). CDR3 DNA sequence: TGTGCCAGCACTCCCCTGGGGGGACATTACTACGAGCAGTACTTC. Translating gives CASTPLGGHYYEQYF.

This rearrangement joins TRBV27 to TRBJ2-5, with a possible D match to TRBD2 (5 bases). CDR3 length: 13 amino acids. The ends were cut back, 5 bases at V and 4 bases at J, with 11 bases in the middle. The germline V gene has CDR1 MNHEY and CDR2 SMNVEV (reference sequence). CDR3 DNA sequence: TGTGCCAGCAGTAACCGGGAAAGAGAGACCCAGTACTTC. Translating it yields CASSNRERETQYF.

This chain joins TRBV21-1 and TRBJ2-4; the D call of TRBD1 is as the table states it, not checked on the DNA. The tail of the sequence fits TRBJ2-5 better, so the J call may be wrong. TRBV21-1 is an annotated pseudogene. The CDR3 sequence is 12 residues long. CDR3 amino acids: CASPTGFETQYF. CDR3 DNA: TGTGCCAGCCCGACCGGGTTTGAGACCCAGTACTTC.

Worth noting for this clonotype: At one boundary the junction diverges from the germline segment, which might be a read error. J is TRBJ1-1 and V is TRBV29-1, with D possibly being TRBD1 (6 bases). The CDR3 is made up of 14 amino acids. Looked up from germline, CDR1 is SQVTM and CDR2 is ANQGSEA. CDR3 loop: CSVELLSGDTGAFF. The CDR3 DNA sequence: TGCAGCGTTGAACTACTAAGTGGGGACACTGGAGCTTTCTTT.

In its sample, this clonotype was seen a few times. This sequence joins TRBV5-1 and TRBJ2-1, with 13 nucleotides matching TRBD2. Germline CDR1 SGHRS, CDR2 YFSETQ. The CDR3 has 15 amino acids. The ends lost 4 bases at V and 8 bases at J; junction bases unmatched: 6. CDR3 DNA sequence: TGCGCCAGCAGCATACTAGCGGGAGGGGGCCATGAGCAGTTCTTC. It codes for CASSILAGGGHEQFF.

Written as DNA, the CDR3 is TGTGCCAGCAGCGAAAGACTAGCTCCCGAGCAGTACTTC. Its protein is CASSERLAPEQYF. The chain joins TRBV13 to TRBJ2-5; 7 nucleotides agree with TRBD2. The J call may be in error: the DNA end matches TRBJ2-7 better. This CDR3 has 13 amino acids. CDR1 PRHDT and CDR2 FYEKMQ come from the germline V gene (reference sequence).

V and J are TRBV4-2 and TRBJ2-1, with D possibly matching TRBD1 (6 bases). The CDR3 spans 16 residues. Trimming pared 0 bases from V and 8 bases from J, leaving 17 bases between. Looked up from germline, CDR1 is LGHNA and CDR2 is YNFKEQ. As DNA, the CDR3 is TGTGCCAGCAGCCAAGATCTGGGGCAGGGGTCTGATGAGCAGTTCTTC. The encoded protein is CASSQDLGQGSDEQFF.

This chain joins TRBV15 and TRBJ1-2; D unresolved. Trimming left V 0 bases short and J 4 bases short, with 9 bases between. In germline, CDR1 is LNHNV, CDR2 YYDKDF (reference sequence). The CDR3 is 14 amino acids. The CDR3 protein is CATSRDPAFYGYTF. CDR3 sequence (DNA): TGTGCCACCAGCAGAGATCCCGCGTTCTATGGCTACACCTTC.

This clonotype was seen at least ten times. This chain uses TRBV20-1 with TRBJ2-5, with D tentatively TRBD2 (6 bases). This CDR3 contains 13 residues. Germline V gives CDR1 DFQATT, CDR2 SNEGSKA (reference sequence). Trimming left V 6 bases short and J 4 bases short, with 15 bases between. The CDR3 region has the DNA TGCAGTGCCCGCAGCGGGCCAGGAGAGACCCAGTACTTC. Residues: CSARSGPGETQYF.

This clonotype turned up a few times. J is TRBJ2-1 and V is TRBV7-3; D is perhaps TRBD2 (5 bases). The V end lost 4 bases, the J end lost 8 bases, and 21 bases lay between the germline ends. The CDR3 is 16 residues long. Germline CDR1 reads SGHTA; CDR2 reads FQGTGA. The CDR3 DNA reads as TGTGCCAGCAGCTCCATTAGCGCCCGCCTGTCGGATGAGCAGTTCTTC. Its translation: CASSSISARLSDEQFF.

On this clonotype itself: Compared with germline, one end of the junction differs, possibly owing to a read error. The rearrangement links TRBV5-1 to TRBJ2-5; D might be TRBD1 (6 bases). CDR1 is SGHRS, CDR2 YFSETQ, per germline. This CDR3 region has 14 residues. This CDR3 is CACSLTGQQETQYF. CDR3 bases: TGCGCCTGCAGCTTAACAGGGCAACAAGAGACCCAGTACTTC.

This clonotype was seen repeatedly, ten times or more. J is TRBJ2-7 and V is TRBV5-6; 11 nucleotides line up with TRBD2. Germline V CDR1 and CDR2: SGHDT, YYEEEE. V was clipped by 5 bases and J by 1 base; unmatched bases: 5. This CDR3 contains 15 residues. The CDR3 region has the DNA TGTGCCAGCAGGATCGGACTAGCGGGTTCCTACGAGCAGTACTTC. Translation gives CASRIGLAGSYEQYF. Using reference TRBV5-6 and TRBJ2-7 for the parts outside the CDR3, the full variable domain is DAGVTQSPTHLIKTRGQQVTLRCSPKSGHDTVSWYQQALGQGPQFIFQYYEEEERQRGNFPDRFSGHQFPNYSSELNVNALLLGDSALYLCASRIGLAGSYEQYFGPGTRLTVT.

A few counts support this clonotype. Here the CDR3 reads CASSYPGGYNEQFF. CDR3 nucleotide sequence: TGTGCCAGCAGCTACCCCGGGGGTTACAATGAGCAGTTCTTC. The V call is TRBV12-3 or TRBV12-4, the J call TRBJ2-1; possible D gene TRBD2, 6 bases. CDR3 length: 14 amino acids. With 6 bases removed from V and 4 bases from J, the gap between germline ends came to 13 bases.

This clonotype appeared many times. V and J are TRBV10-3 and TRBJ2-7; 9 nucleotides align to TRBD1. Per the germline V gene, CDR1 is ENHRY and CDR2 is SYGVKD. J was trimmed by 5 bases and V by 5 bases; bases with no gene match: 7. This CDR3 spans 14 amino acids. The chain's CDR3 is CAISLGQGRDEQYF. The CDR3 DNA is TGTGCCATCAGTCTAGGACAGGGGCGGGACGAGCAGTACTTC.

J is TRBJ2-3 and V is TRBV10-3, with TRBD2 matching 7 bases. CDR1 and CDR2 (germline): ENHRY, SYGVKD. The V gene end was trimmed by 9 bases and the J gene end by 4 bases; junction bases not matched to a gene: 4. This CDR3 is 12 amino acids long. The CDR3 region is CAIGLEADTQYF. CDR3 nucleotide sequence: TGTGCCATTGGACTAGAGGCAGATACGCAGTATTTT.

This chain links TRBV29-1 with TRBJ2-1; tentative D call: TRBD2 (6 bases). The DNA end is a closer match to TRBJ2-7, so the J assignment may be wrong. This CDR3 comprises 16 residues. CDR1 is SQVTM, CDR2 ANQGSEA, per germline. The CDR3 bases are TGCAGCGTTGACAGTGGACTGGCGGGGATCTACAATGAGCAGTACTTC. Residues: CSVDSGLAGIYNEQYF.

In this sample, this clonotype turned up many times. The rearrangement links TRBV16 to TRBJ2-1; tentative D call: TRBD1 (5 bases). V dropped 5 bases and J dropped 8 bases, with 16 bases sitting between them. Germline V CDR1 and CDR2: KGHSY, FQNENV. The CDR3 totals 14 residues. The CDR3: CASSTGMGDYEQFF. The CDR3 bases are TGTGCCAGCAGCACAGGAATGGGCGACTATGAGCAGTTCTTC.

The V and J genes are TRBV11-2 and TRBJ2-1; 11 nucleotides line up with TRBD2. Trimming cost V 1 base and J 1 base; bases outside gene matches: 0. The CDR3 has 16 amino acids. Germline CDR1 and CDR2: SGHAT and FQNNGV. Here the CDR3 reads CASSLASGRSYNEQFF. The DNA for the CDR3 is TGTGCCAGCAGCTTAGCTAGCGGGAGGTCCTACAATGAGCAGTTCTTC. Variable domain in full (rest from reference TRBV11-2 and TRBJ2-1): EAGVAQSPRYKIIEKRQSVAFWCNPISGHATLYWYQQILGQGPKLLIQFQNNGVVDDSQLPKDRFSAERLKGVDSTLKIQPAKLEDSAVYLCASSLASGRSYNEQFFGPGTRLTVL.

The count of this clonotype is one. A clone one base away is much larger, so this may be a read error. CDR3 sequence (DNA): TGTGCCAGCAGGACATCCCAGGAGCAGTTCTTC. It yields the protein CASRTSQEQFF. V and J are TRBV6-2 or TRBV6-3 and TRBJ2-1; the D is unclear. CDR1 MNHEY and CDR2 SVGEGT come from the germline V gene. CDR3 length: 11 residues. Trimming left V 6 bases short and J 10 bases short, with 10 bases between.

V gene TRBV12-3 or TRBV12-4 combines with J gene TRBJ2-7, with TRBD2 matching over 12 bases. The CDR3 spans 15 residues. After removal of 5 bases from V and 5 bases from J, the junction contained 7 bases not matched to a gene. The CDR3 spells CASSHSSGRADEQYF. The CDR3 coding sequence is TGTGCCAGCAGTCACTCTAGCGGGAGGGCAGACGAGCAGTACTTC.

A few counts support this clonotype. The chain uses TRBV5-1 and TRBJ1-1; no reliable D call. The CDR3 spans 13 residues. V lost 1 base to trimming and J lost 1 base, with 5 bases between them. CDR1 and CDR2 from the germline V gene are SGHRS and YFSETQ. In DNA form, the CDR3 reads TGCGCCAGCAGCTTGTTTTCGAACACTGAAGCTTTCTTT. Residues: CASSLFSNTEAFF.